The 25 T cell receptor beta chains below all came from one sample that was sequenced in a study of blood T cell repertoires in COVID-19. Data came from immunoSEQ multiplex PCR; TCRdb stores just in-frame clones and leaves some out. The table records some 190,000 clones, 76% of them present only once. Input material: peripheral blood. The receptor source for this set is a woman in her fifties or sixties with active or convalescent COVID-19.

The table lists this clone with a count of one. The chain is built from TRBV10-3 and TRBJ2-3; 8 nucleotides line up with TRBD1. CDR1 is ENHRY and CDR2 is SYGVKD in the germline V gene. The CDR3 is made up of 15 amino acids. The V segment lost 10 bases and the J segment 0 bases; nucleotides outside the gene matches: 9. CDR3 loop: CATRFGQGSTDTQYF. The CDR3 nucleotides are TGTGCCACAAGATTCGGACAGGGTAGCACAGATACGCAGTATTTT.

This chain uses TRBV6-1 with TRBJ1-2; a weak D match, TRBD1 (6 bases). This CDR3 spans 15 amino acids. From germline, CDR1 is MNHNS and CDR2 SASEGT. Trimming removed 2 bases at V and 4 bases at J, with 14 bases between. CDR3 coding DNA: TGTGCCAGCAGTGAATCGGACAGAGTCCTCTATGGCTACACCTTC. This translates into CASSESDRVLYGYTF.

The gene calls are TRBV6-6 and TRBJ2-5; 13 bases map to TRBD2. Losses at the gene ends were 6 bases for V and 3 bases for J; bases not matched to a gene: 7. CDR3 length: 16 amino acids. Germline lookup yields CDR1 MNHNY and CDR2 SVGAGI (reference sequence). The CDR3: CASRLTSGGDKETQYF. The CDR3 nucleotides read TGTGCCAGCAGACTCACTAGCGGGGGGGATAAAGAGACCCAGTACTTC.

This clone showed up just once. V is TRBV18 and J is TRBJ2-2; D unclear. CDR3 length: 13 residues. Trimming pared 5 bases from V and 2 bases from J, leaving 6 bases between. CDR1 is KGHSH and CDR2 is LQKENI in the germline V gene. The CDR3 sequence: CASSSVNTGELFF. The CDR3 DNA sequence: TGTGCCAGCTCATCTGTAAACACCGGGGAGCTGTTTTTT.

The gene calls are TRBV7-9 and TRBJ1-3; the match to TRBD1 covers 7 bases. CDR3 length: 15 amino acids. Germline CDR1 is SEHNR and CDR2 is FQNEAQ (reference sequence). J lost 2 bases, V lost 1 base, and 2 bases had no gene match. This chain's CDR3 is CASSLGTGPGNTIYF. CDR3 nucleotide sequence: TGTGCCAGCAGCTTAGGGACAGGACCTGGAAACACCATATATTTT.

This clone was picked up a small number of times. The chain links TRBV27 to TRBJ2-1, with TRBD2 matching over 10 bases. The CDR3 loop spans 17 amino acids. V dropped 2 bases and J dropped 2; count of bases not matched to a gene: 6. Germline CDR1 is MNHEY and CDR2 is SMNVEV (reference sequence). The chain's CDR3 is CASSLAPGTSAYNEQFF. In DNA form, the CDR3 reads TGTGCCAGCAGTTTAGCCCCAGGGACTAGCGCCTACAATGAGCAGTTCTTC.

This chain uses TRBV6-1 with TRBJ2-1; 9 nucleotides align to TRBD2. CDR3 length equals 15 residues. CDR1 and CDR2 from the germline V gene are MNHNS and SASEGT. V lost 2 bases to trimming and J lost 6 bases; unmatched junction nucleotides: 5. CDR3 nucleotides: TGTGCCAGCAGTGAACCGGGACTAGCTGGCAATGAGCAGTTCTTC. It specifies CASSEPGLAGNEQFF.

The chain recombines TRBV4-3 with TRBJ2-3; D gene ambiguous. This CDR3 region has 17 residues. V lost 0 bases and J lost 2, with 15 bases in between. Germline CDR1 and CDR2: LGHNA and YSLEER. The chain's CDR3 is CASSQDRYSSDTDTQYF. The CDR3 DNA is TGCGCCAGCAGCCAAGATCGGTACAGTTCTGACACAGATACGCAGTATTTT.

The chain's CDR3 is CSVRGLAGGVGETQYF. The DNA of the CDR3 is TGCAGCGTGCGGGGACTAGCGGGGGGCGTTGGAGAGACCCAGTACTTC. This chain links TRBV29-1 with TRBJ2-5; TRBD2 aligns across 15 bases. Unmatched junction bases numbered 9, after V lost 6 bases and J lost 4 bases. The CDR3 has 16 residues. CDR1 and CDR2 (germline): SQVTM, ANQGSEA.

The rearrangement uses TRBV29-1 and TRBJ1-4; no firm D call. The CDR3 totals 14 residues. The V gene's germline CDR1 is SQVTM and CDR2 ANQGSEA. Trimming took off 0 bases at V and 3 bases at J, with 8 bases between the two ends. Written as DNA, the CDR3 is TGCAGCGTTGAAGATTCGGGTTCTAATGAAAAACTGTTTTTT. Translated, it gives CSVEDSGSNEKLFF.

This chain links TRBV28 with TRBJ1-1; D call uncertain. CDR3 size: 15 residues. CDR1 and CDR2 (germline): MDHEN, SYDVKM. The V and J ends lost 5 bases and 1 base respectively, with 14 bases between them. The CDR3 spells CASSLPGKANTEAFF. CDR3 in DNA: TGTGCCAGCAGTCTCCCGGGGAAGGCGAACACTGAAGCTTTCTTT.

V is TRBV2 and J is TRBJ1-2; 7 bases line up with TRBD1. The junction had 12 bases not matched to a gene; V was cut back by 6 bases and J by 5 bases. Germline assignment: CDR1 SNHLY and CDR2 FYNNEI. CDR3 length: 15 residues. CDR3 DNA: TGTGCCAGCAGCGCCCTCGAGGACAGGCAGTATGGCTACACCTTC. The encoded protein is CASSALEDRQYGYTF.

This clone was detected ten times or more. This rearrangement joins TRBV10-3 to TRBJ2-7; TRBD1 might be the D (6 bases). CDR3 length: 13 amino acids. Germline V gene data show CDR1 as ENHRY and CDR2 as SYGVKD. Trimming took 7 bases from V and 2 from J, leaving 12 bases between them. For the CDR3, the DNA is TGTGCCATCAAAGGGGACACCACCTACGAGCAGTACTTC. Amino acids: CAIKGDTTYEQYF.

The chain links TRBV7-2 to TRBJ1-2; the match to TRBD1 covers 10 bases. CDR3 size: 14 residues. Germline V gives CDR1 SGHTA, CDR2 FQGNSA. V trimming: 5 bases; J trimming: 7 bases; junction bases outside the gene matches: 7. The CDR3 coding sequence is TGTGCCAGCAGCCCATTCGGACAGGGGGTTGGCTACACCTTC. Protein: CASSPFGQGVGYTF.

This clone was seen a few times. The same CDR3 is also encoded by other DNA sequences in this sample. The CDR3 region is CASSLVASGYNEQFF. In DNA, the CDR3 is TGTGCCAGCAGCTTAGTAGCTTCGGGCTACAATGAGCAGTTCTTC. This chain uses TRBV7-2 with TRBJ2-1; D is undetermined. V gave up 1 base and J gave up 3 bases, with 10 bases separating them. This CDR3 region has 15 residues. In germline, CDR1 is SGHTA, CDR2 FQGNSA.

Here the CDR3 reads CASSYDQGIQPQHF. CDR3 DNA: TGTGCCAGCAGTTACGACCAGGGGATCCAGCCCCAGCATTTT. This chain joins TRBV6-6 and TRBJ1-5; weak D call: TRBD1 (6 bases). The germline V gene encodes CDR1 MNHNY and CDR2 SVGAGI (reference sequence). The CDR3 is made up of 14 amino acids. Trimming took 2 bases from V and 7 from J, leaving 12 bases between them.

The chain carries TRBV15 and TRBJ1-1; a weak D match, TRBD1 (5 bases). The V gene lost 0 bases and the J gene lost 6 bases, with 17 bases spanning the gap. Germline V gene sequence: CDR1 LNHNV, CDR2 YYDKDF (reference sequence). The CDR3 length is 16 residues. CDR3 sequence: CATSREFQAGMAEAFF. The CDR3 nucleotides are TGTGCCACCAGCAGAGAGTTTCAGGCAGGGATGGCTGAAGCTTTCTTT.

The table lists this clone with a few counts. The chain carries TRBV5-5 and TRBJ1-2, with a weak D call TRBD1 (6 bases). This CDR3 has 15 residues. CDR1 and CDR2 from the germline V gene are SGHKS and YYEKEE (reference sequence). Trimming cost V 0 bases and J 2 bases, with 11 bases left between them. CDR3 sequence (DNA): TGTGCCAGCAGCTTGGGCGGGGGCACAAACTATGGCTACACCTTC. Its protein product is CASSLGGGTNYGYTF.

V gene TRBV25-1 combines with J gene TRBJ2-5; the D is unclear. The CDR3 length is 13 residues. Trimming cost V 2 bases and J 0 bases, with 4 bases left between them. From germline, CDR1 is MGHDK and CDR2 SYGVNS. CDR3: CASSEHNQETQYF. CDR3 sequence (DNA): TGTGCCAGCAGTGAACACAACCAAGAGACCCAGTACTTC.

The chain joins TRBV28 to TRBJ1-5, with D hard to call. This CDR3 region has 15 residues. Trimming left V 5 bases short and J 0 bases short, with 11 bases between. The V gene's germline CDR1 is MDHEN and CDR2 SYDVKM. CDR3 in DNA: TGTGCCAGCAGTCTGACACCTGATAGCAATCAGCCCCAGCATTTT. Its translation: CASSLTPDSNQPQHF.

The chain joins TRBV5-1 to TRBJ1-1, with a possible D match to TRBD1 (5 bases). Trimming took off 4 bases at V and 1 base at J, with 11 bases between the two ends. This CDR3 has 14 residues. Germline V gene data show CDR1 as SGHRS and CDR2 as YFSETQ. CDR3 nucleotide sequence: TGCGCCAGCAGCCCAAGGGGCAGGAACACTGAAGCTTTCTTT. This codes for CASSPRGRNTEAFF.

This clone was seen only a few times. The DNA of the CDR3 is TGTGCCAGCAGCGGGACAGGGTTGAGCAATCAGCCCCAGCATTTT. Translated, it gives CASSGTGLSNQPQHF. The V and J genes are TRBV2 and TRBJ1-5; 9 nucleotides align to TRBD1. Germline CDR1 SNHLY, CDR2 FYNNEI. The CDR3 is 15 amino acids. The V gene end was trimmed by 6 bases and the J gene end by 1 base; junction bases not matched to a gene: 4.

The genes are TRBV7-3 and TRBJ2-3; TRBD1 is a possible D gene (5 bases). Trimming stripped 5 bases from V and 2 bases from J, with 11 bases between. Germline loops: CDR1 SGHTA, CDR2 FQGTGA. The CDR3 runs 14 residues. The chain's CDR3 is CASSPQGYTDTQYF. DNA for the CDR3: TGTGCCAGCAGCCCCCAGGGCTACACAGATACGCAGTATTTT.

V and J are TRBV24-1 and TRBJ2-7; 7 bases line up with TRBD1. Germline CDR1 is KGHDR and CDR2 is SFDVKD. The CDR3 is 21 residues long. The junction had 32 bases not matched to a gene; V was cut back by 12 bases and J by 1 base. Written as DNA, the CDR3 is TGTGCCCCGTCCTTCTGGTGGTTTCCCCAAAACAGGGGCGTGGAGTCCTACGAGCAGTACTTC. This sequence encodes CAPSFWWFPQNRGVESYEQYF.

The chain couples TRBV24-1 to TRBJ2-5; TRBD2 might be the D (6 bases). V lost 3 bases, J lost 1 base, and 14 bases lay in between. Germline V gene data show CDR1 as KGHDR and CDR2 as SFDVKD. The CDR3 contains 16 residues. The CDR3 nucleotides are TGTGCCACCAGTGATGGGGGGTTTGGGACCCAAGAGACCCAGTACTTC. Translated, it gives CATSDGGFGTQETQYF.